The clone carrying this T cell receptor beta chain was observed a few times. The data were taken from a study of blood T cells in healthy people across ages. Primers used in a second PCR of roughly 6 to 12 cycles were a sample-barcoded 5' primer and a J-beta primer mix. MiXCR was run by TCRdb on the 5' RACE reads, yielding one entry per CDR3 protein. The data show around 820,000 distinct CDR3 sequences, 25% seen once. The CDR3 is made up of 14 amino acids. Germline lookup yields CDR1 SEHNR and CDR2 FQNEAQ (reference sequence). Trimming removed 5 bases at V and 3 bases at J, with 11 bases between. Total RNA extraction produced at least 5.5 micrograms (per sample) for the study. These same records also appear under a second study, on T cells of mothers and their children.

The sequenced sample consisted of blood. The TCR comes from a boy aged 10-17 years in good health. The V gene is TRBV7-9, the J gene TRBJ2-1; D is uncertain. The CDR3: CASSAATLYNEQFF. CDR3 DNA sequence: TGTGCCAGCAGCGCGGCCACCCTCTACAATGAGCAGTTCTTC.